The T cell receptor (beta chain) under discussion was sequenced for a study of blood T cell repertoires in COVID-19. The ends lost 2 bases at V and 9 bases at J; junction bases unmatched: 10. This CDR3 is 17 amino acids long. Looked up from germline, CDR1 is SGHTA and CDR2 is FQGTGA. The method was immunoSEQ multiplex PCR; TCRdb's version includes in-frame clones alone and lacks a portion of them. The sample records under 200,000 clones, around 86% being singletons. The sequence was obtained from a man aged 60-69 years with acute or convalescent COVID-19. The chain recombines TRBV7-3 with TRBJ2-1, with 13 bases that match TRBD2. Sample: peripheral blood. CDR3 loop: CASSLSSRLAGGVEQFF. The CDR3 DNA is TGTGCCAGCAGCTTATCTTCCCGACTAGCGGGAGGAGTTGAGCAGTTCTTC. Based on the CDR3 plus reference TRBV7-3 and TRBJ2-1, the full variable domain is GAGVSQTPSNKVTEKGKYVELRCDPISGHTALYWYRQSLGQGPEFLIYFQGTGAADDSGLPNDRFFAVRPEGSVSTLKIQRTERGDSAVYLCASSLSSRLAGGVEQFFGPGTRLTVL.